This T cell receptor (beta chain) emerged from a study of OX40 agonist ivuxolimab in advanced cancers. Across the study: Three patients, one with hepatocellular carcinoma and two with cutaneous melanoma, responded partially.

Notes on the study in general: The authors did not determine the antigen specificity of the expanded peripheral T cells. With doses of 0.1 to 3.0 mg/kg, CD4+ and CD8+ blood T cells had undergone clonal expansion by week 6.

On cycle 4 day 1 and cycle 7 day 1, as well as at baseline, blood was sampled. Comments on this clone: Its target is not known.

Clones were read by immunoSEQ multiplex PCR, and TCRdb kept only the in-frame ones, dropping some. The table has around 100,000 clones, approximately 87% seen once. The source of this sequence is an adult with an advanced solid tumor such as melanoma, head and neck, liver or kidney cancer. The material was CD4+ or CD8+ T cells sorted from blood, obtained in a trial of the OX40 agonist ivuxolimab.

CDR3 DNA: TGTGCCAGCAGCTTTACAGTCTCCTACGAGCAGTACTTC. Its translation: CASSFTVSYEQYF. The V and J genes are TRBV7-8 and TRBJ2-7, with D hard to call. The V gene lost 3 bases and the J gene lost 0 bases, with 6 bases spanning the gap. The germline CDR1 and CDR2 sequences are SGHVS and FQNEAQ. This CDR3 contains 13 residues. The whole variable domain, filled in from reference TRBV7-8 and TRBJ2-7, reads GAGVSQSPRYKVAKRGQDVALRCDPISGHVSLFWYQQALGQGPEFLTYFQNEAQLDKSGLPSDRFFAERPEGSVSTLKIQRTQQEDSAVYLCASSFTVSYEQYFGPGTRLTVT.